This TCR beta chain was recorded in a study of CD8 T cell repertoires and HIV-1 epitope variants. Study context: Twenty-five autologous and known Gag and Nef epitope variant peptides each stimulated T cells separately. Epitopes were three Gag families plus Nef HW9 and YT9. The baseline condition was 1M T cells left uncultured.

V was clipped by 2 bases and J by 4 bases; unmatched bases: 9. Germline V gene sequence: CDR1 SQVTM, CDR2 ANQGSEA. The CDR3 is 15 amino acids. To note about this clone: Its antigen is unknown.

Survey-depth immunoSEQ sequencing covered TCR beta CDR3 regions. Profiling relied on immunoSEQ multiplex PCR, and the TCRdb table lists in-frame clones only, not all of them. Among roughly 5,900 clones listed, 60% to 70% were seen once. The chain carries TRBV29-1 and TRBJ2-7, with 9 positions matching TRBD1. The clonotype was recovered from a male donor with HIV. The sequencing input was cultured CD8+ T cells derived from PBMCs. CDR3 in DNA: TGCAGCGTTGAATGGGTGGACAGGGGAGCGTACGAGCAGTACTTC. It is translated as CSVEWVDRGAYEQYF.